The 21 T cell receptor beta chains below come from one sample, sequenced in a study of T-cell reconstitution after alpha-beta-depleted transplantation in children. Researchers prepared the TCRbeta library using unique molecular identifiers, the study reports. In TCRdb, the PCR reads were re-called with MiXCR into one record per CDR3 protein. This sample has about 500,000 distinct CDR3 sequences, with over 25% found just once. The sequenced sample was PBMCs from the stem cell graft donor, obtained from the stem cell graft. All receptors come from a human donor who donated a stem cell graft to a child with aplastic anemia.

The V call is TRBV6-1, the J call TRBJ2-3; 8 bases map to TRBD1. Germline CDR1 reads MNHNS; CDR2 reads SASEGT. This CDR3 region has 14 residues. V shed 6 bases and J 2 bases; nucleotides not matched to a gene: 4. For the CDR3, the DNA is TGTGCCAGCAGCGAGACAGGGGACACAGATACGCAGTATTTT. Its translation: CASSETGDTDTQYF.

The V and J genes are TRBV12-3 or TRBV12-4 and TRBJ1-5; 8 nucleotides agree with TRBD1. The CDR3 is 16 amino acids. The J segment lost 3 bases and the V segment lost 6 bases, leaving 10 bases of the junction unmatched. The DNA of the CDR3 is TGTGCCAGCAGCTCCCAGGGGGCGGGATACAATCAGCCCCAGCATTTT. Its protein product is CASSSQGAGYNQPQHF.

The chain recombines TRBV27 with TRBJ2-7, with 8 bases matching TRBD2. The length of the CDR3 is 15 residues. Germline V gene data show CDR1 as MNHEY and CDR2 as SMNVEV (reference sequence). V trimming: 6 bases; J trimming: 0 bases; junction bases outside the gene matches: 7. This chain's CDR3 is CASSIAGSSSYEQYF. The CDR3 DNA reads TGTGCCAGCAGCATAGCGGGGTCTAGCTCCTACGAGCAGTACTTC.

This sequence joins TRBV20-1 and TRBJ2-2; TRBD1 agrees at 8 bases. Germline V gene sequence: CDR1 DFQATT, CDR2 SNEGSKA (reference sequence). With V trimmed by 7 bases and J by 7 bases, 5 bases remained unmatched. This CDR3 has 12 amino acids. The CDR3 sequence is CSGRTGGGELFF. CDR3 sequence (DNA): TGCAGTGGCAGAACAGGGGGCGGGGAGCTGTTTTTT.

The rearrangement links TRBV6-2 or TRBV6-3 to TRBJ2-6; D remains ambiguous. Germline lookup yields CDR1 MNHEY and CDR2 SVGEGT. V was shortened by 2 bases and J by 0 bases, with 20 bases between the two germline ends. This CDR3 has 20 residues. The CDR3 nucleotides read TGTGCCAGCAGTTACCCGGTGGGCCGGAGAGATCACTCTGGGGCCAACGTCCTGACTTTC. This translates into CASSYPVGRRDHSGANVLTF.

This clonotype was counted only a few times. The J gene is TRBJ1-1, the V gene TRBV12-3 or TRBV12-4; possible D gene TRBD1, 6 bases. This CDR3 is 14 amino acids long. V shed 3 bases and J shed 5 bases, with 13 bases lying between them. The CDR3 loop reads CASSFDRRRTEAFF. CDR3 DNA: TGTGCCAGCAGTTTTGACAGGAGACGGACTGAAGCTTTCTTT.

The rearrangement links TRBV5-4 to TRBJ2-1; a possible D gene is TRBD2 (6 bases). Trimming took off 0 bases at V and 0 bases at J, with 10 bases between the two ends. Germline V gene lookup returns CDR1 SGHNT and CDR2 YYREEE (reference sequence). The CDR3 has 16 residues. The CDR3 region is CASSLAGVSSYNEQFF. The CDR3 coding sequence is TGTGCCAGCAGCTTGGCGGGGGTAAGCTCCTACAATGAGCAGTTCTTC. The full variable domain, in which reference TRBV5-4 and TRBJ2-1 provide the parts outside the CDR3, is ETGVTQSPTHLIKTRGQQVTLRCSSQSGHNTVSWYQQALGQGPQFIFQYYREEENGRGNFPPRFSGLQFPNYSSELNVNALELDDSALYLCASSLAGVSSYNEQFFGPGTRLTVL.

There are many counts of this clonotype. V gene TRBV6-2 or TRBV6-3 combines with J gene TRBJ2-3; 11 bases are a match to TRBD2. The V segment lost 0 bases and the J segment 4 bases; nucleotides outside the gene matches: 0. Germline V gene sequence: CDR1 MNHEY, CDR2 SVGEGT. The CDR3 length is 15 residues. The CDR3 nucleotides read TGTGCCAGCAGTTACTCACTAGCGGGAGCAGATACGCAGTATTTT. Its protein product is CASSYSLAGADTQYF.

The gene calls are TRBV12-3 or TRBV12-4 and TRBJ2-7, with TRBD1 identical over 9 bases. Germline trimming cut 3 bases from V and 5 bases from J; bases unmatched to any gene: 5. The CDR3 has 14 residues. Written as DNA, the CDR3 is TGTGCCAGCAGTTTCCACAGGGGGCGCGACGAGCAGTACTTC. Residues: CASSFHRGRDEQYF.

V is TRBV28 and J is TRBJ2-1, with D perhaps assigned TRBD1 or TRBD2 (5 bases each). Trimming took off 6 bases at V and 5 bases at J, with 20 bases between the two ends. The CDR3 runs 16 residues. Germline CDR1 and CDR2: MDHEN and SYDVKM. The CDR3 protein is CASRRLSQGVHNEQFF. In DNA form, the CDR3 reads TGTGCCAGCAGACGACTATCTCAAGGGGTCCACAATGAGCAGTTCTTC.

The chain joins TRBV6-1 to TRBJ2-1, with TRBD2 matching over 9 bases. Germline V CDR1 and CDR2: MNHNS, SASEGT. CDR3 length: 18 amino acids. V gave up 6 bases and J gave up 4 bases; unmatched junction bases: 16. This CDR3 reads CASSSLVAGDQGYNEQFF. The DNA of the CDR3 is TGTGCCAGCAGCTCTCTGGTAGCGGGAGATCAGGGTTACAATGAGCAGTTCTTC.

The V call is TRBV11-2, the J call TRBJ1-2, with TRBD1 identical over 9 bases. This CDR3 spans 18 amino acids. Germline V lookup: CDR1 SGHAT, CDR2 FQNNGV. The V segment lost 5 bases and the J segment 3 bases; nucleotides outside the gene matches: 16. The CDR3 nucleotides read TGTGCCAGCAGCGGCATAGGGGGACAGGGCTCCTACGACTATGGCTACACCTTC. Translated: CASSGIGGQGSYDYGYTF.

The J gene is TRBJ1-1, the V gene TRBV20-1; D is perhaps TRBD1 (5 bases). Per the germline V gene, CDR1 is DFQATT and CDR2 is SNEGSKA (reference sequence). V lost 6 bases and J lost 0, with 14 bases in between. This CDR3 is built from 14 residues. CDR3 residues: CSAPWQGMNTEAFF. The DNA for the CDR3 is TGCAGTGCACCGTGGCAGGGCATGAACACTGAAGCTTTCTTT.

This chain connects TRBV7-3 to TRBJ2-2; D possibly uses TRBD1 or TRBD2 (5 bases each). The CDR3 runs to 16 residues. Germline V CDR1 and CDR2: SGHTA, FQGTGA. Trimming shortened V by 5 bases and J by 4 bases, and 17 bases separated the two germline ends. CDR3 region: CASSTSGQGRTGELFF. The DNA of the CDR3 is TGTGCCAGCAGCACCTCGGGGCAGGGTCGCACCGGGGAGCTGTTTTTT.

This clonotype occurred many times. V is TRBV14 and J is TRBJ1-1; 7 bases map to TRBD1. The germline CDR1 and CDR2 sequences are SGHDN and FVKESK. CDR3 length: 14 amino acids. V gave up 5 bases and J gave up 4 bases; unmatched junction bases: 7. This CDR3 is CASSWGTVGTEAFF. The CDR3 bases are TGTGCCAGCAGCTGGGGGACAGTTGGCACTGAAGCTTTCTTT.

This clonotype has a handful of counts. The CDR3 sequence: CASSFPGQGLGETQYF. In DNA, the CDR3 is TGTGCCAGCAGCTTCCCGGGACAGGGGTTGGGAGAGACCCAGTACTTC. The V and J genes are TRBV5-4 and TRBJ2-5; 10 bases match TRBD1. Germline values: CDR1 SGHNT, CDR2 YYREEE (reference sequence). V shed 2 bases, J shed 4 bases, and the junction held 8 bases outside the gene matches. The CDR3 length is 16 residues.

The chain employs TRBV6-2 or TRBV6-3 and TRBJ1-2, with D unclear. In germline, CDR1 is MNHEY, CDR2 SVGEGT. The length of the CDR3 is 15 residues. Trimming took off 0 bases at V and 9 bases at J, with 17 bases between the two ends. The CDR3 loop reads CASSYSGFPGGSYTF. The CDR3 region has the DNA TGTGCCAGCAGTTACTCGGGGTTCCCAGGAGGGAGCTACACCTTC.

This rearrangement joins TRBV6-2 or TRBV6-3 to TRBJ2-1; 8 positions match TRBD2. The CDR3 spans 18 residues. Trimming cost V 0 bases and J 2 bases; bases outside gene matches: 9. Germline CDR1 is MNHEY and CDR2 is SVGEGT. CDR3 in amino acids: CASSYSQRAGAPYNEQFF. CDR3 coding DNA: TGTGCCAGCAGTTACTCCCAGCGAGCGGGAGCTCCCTACAATGAGCAGTTCTTC.

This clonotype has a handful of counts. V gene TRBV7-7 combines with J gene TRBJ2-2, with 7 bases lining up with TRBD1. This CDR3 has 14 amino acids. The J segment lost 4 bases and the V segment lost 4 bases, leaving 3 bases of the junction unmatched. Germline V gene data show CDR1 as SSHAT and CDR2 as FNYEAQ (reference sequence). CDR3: CASSSGTVTGELFF. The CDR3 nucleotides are TGTGCCAGCAGCTCCGGGACAGTCACCGGGGAGCTGTTTTTT.

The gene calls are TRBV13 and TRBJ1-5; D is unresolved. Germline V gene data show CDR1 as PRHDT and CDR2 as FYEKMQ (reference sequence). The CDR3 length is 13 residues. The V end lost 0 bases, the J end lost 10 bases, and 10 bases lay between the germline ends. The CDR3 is CASSLGSFQPQHF. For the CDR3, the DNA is TGTGCCAGCAGCTTAGGATCATTTCAACCCCAGCATTTT.

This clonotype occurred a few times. For the CDR3, the DNA is TGCGCCAGCAGCCCAAAGCAGGGTTCTGGGGCCAACGTCCTGACTTTC. This gives the protein CASSPKQGSGANVLTF. The chain recombines TRBV4-3 with TRBJ2-6, with D perhaps TRBD1 (5 bases). CDR1 is LGHNA and CDR2 is YSLEER in the germline V gene. The CDR3 length is 16 residues. V was pared by 4 bases and J by 1 base, with 11 bases between.